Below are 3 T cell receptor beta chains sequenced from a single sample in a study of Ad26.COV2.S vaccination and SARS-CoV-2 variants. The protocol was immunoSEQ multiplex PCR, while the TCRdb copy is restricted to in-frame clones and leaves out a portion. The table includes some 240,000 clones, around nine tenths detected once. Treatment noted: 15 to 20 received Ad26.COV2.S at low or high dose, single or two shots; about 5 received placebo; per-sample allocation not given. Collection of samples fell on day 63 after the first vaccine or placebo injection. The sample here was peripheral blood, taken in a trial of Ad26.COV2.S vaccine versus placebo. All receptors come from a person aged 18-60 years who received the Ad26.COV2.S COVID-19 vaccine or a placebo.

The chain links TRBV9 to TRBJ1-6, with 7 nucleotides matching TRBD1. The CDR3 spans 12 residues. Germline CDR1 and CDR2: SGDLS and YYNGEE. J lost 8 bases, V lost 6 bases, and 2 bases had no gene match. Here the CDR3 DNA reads TGTGCCAGCAAAACAGGGGATTCACCCCTCCACTTT. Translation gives CASKTGDSPLHF.

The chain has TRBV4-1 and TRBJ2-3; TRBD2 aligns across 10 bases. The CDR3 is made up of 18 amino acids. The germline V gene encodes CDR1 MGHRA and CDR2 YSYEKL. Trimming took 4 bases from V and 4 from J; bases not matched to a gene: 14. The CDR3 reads CASSPFQRGGGAADTQYF. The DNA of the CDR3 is TGCGCCAGCAGCCCTTTTCAGCGGGGGGGCGGGGCGGCAGATACGCAGTATTTT.

This chain's CDR3 is CASSPGTGELFF. The CDR3 bases are TGTGCCAGCAGCCCTGGTACCGGGGAGCTGTTTTTT. This chain uses TRBV11-2 with TRBJ2-2; D uncertain. This CDR3 contains 12 residues. Deletions cut 5 bases from V and 5 bases from J, with 6 bases between. The germline V gene has CDR1 SGHAT and CDR2 FQNNGV. The whole variable domain, remainder taken from reference TRBV11-2 and TRBJ2-2, is EAGVAQSPRYKIIEKRQSVAFWCNPISGHATLYWYQQILGQGPKLLIQFQNNGVVDDSQLPKDRFSAERLKGVDSTLKIQPAKLEDSAVYLCASSPGTGELFFGEGSRLTVL.